A selection of T cell receptor beta chains follows, all from one sample in a study of shared clonotypes between healthy human individuals. Profiled with immunoSEQ multiplex PCR; TCRdb holds only in-frame clones, not every one. Of some 2 million clones listed, around 96% were seen once; the top ten hold 1% to 1.5%. Sequencing used naive CD8+ T cells sorted from blood. The source of these receptors is a man younger than 35 in good health. CDR3s include the opening cysteine and the closing phenylalanine or tryptophan. Fields, in order: clone size, D gene, V gene, J gene, CDR3 protein, CDR3 DNA. D genes are given only for firm matches. Clone sizes are given selectively: once, few, many, or a class where the clone is expanded.

>.|.|TRBV11-2|TRBJ2-5
CASSLAFGAQETQYF
TGTGCCAGCAGCTTAGCTTTCGGGGCCCAAGAGACCCAGTACTTC
>.|.|TRBV9|TRBJ1-1
CASSAGGADTEAFF
TGTGCCAGCAGCGCGGGGGGTGCTGACACTGAAGCTTTCTTT
>.|.|TRBV6-5|TRBJ1-2
CASSEDQTPYGYTF
TGTGCCAGCAGTGAGGACCAGACCCCCTATGGCTACACCTTC
>few|.|TRBV6-5|TRBJ1-1
CASSYRDDSGNTEAFF
TGTGCCAGCAGTTACCGAGACGACTCGGGGAACACTGAAGCTTTCTTT
>.|TRBD1|TRBV6-5|TRBJ2-7
CASRLFRTGAHEQYF
TGTGCCAGCAGGTTGTTTCGGACAGGGGCCCACGAGCAGTACTTC
>.|.|TRBV27|TRBJ2-3
CASRMTGTDTQYF
TGTGCCAGCAGGATGACAGGCACAGATACGCAGTATTTT
>once|.|TRBV4-1|TRBJ2-7
CASSQGPGHIYEQYF
TGCGCCAGCAGCCAAGGCCCGGGACACATATACGAGCAGTACTTC
>.|.|TRBV27|TRBJ2-7
CASSLGGNSYEQYF
TGTGCCAGCAGTTTAGGGGGGAACTCCTACGAGCAGTACTTC
>.|.|TRBV2|TRBJ2-7
CASSVWGSEQYF
TGTGCCAGCAGTGTGTGGGGGAGCGAGCAGTACTTC
>.|.|TRBV9|TRBJ2-7
CASSVSPGRAHEQYF
TGTGCCAGCAGCGTAAGCCCTGGCAGGGCCCACGAGCAGTACTTC
>.|TRBD1|TRBV27|TRBJ1-1
CASWGQVEAFF
TGTGCCAGCTGGGGACAGGTTGAAGCTTTCTTT
>.|.|TRBV5-6|TRBJ2-6
CASSLVDSGANVLTF
TGTGCCAGCAGCTTGGTTGACTCTGGGGCCAACGTCCTGACTTTC
>.|.|TRBV9|TRBJ2-1
CASSVEGGFYNEQFF
TGTGCCAGCAGCGTAGAGGGGGGCTTCTACAATGAGCAGTTCTTC
>.|.|TRBV6-5|TRBJ2-5
CASSPSTEGETQYF
TGTGCCAGCAGCCCTTCGACTGAGGGGGAGACCCAGTACTTC
>.|.|TRBV5-6|TRBJ1-4
CASSLGREALNEKLFF
TGTGCCAGCAGCTTGGGGAGGGAAGCTTTAAATGAAAAACTGTTTTTT
>.|TRBD1|TRBV7-8|TRBJ1-1
CASSLARGDRNTEAFF
TGTGCCAGCAGCTTAGCGAGGGGGGACAGGAACACTGAAGCTTTCTTT
>.|.|TRBV2|TRBJ1-2
CASTMGDGYTF
TGTGCCAGCACCATGGGGGATGGCTACACCTTC
>.|.|TRBV5-1|TRBJ2-3
CASSLRWPATSTDTQYF
TGCGCCAGCAGCCTGCGGTGGCCAGCGACTAGCACAGATACGCAGTATTTT
>.|.|TRBV12-2|TRBJ2-7
CNYMEYYEQYF
TGTAACTATATGGAGTACTACGAGCAGTACTTC
>.|.|TRBV4-2|TRBJ2-7
CASSQDFGDLYEQYF
TGTGCCAGCAGCCAAGATTTTGGGGATTTATACGAGCAGTACTTC
>.|TRBD1|TRBV5-8|TRBJ2-2
CASSFTGANTGELFF
TGTGCCAGCAGCTTCACAGGGGCGAACACCGGGGAGCTGTTTTTT
>.|TRBD2|TRBV5-1|TRBJ2-3
CASSLKLAGRTDTQYF
TGCGCCAGCAGCTTGAAACTAGCGGGACGTACAGATACGCAGTATTTT
>few|.|TRBV4-1|TRBJ1-2
CASSQDSAGRISYGYTF
TGCGCCAGCAGCCAAGATTCGGCAGGACGGATTAGCTATGGCTACACCTTC
>.|.|TRBV5-4|TRBJ2-6
CASSFAGGANVLTF
TGTGCCAGCAGTTTTGCGGGGGGGGCCAACGTCCTGACTTTC
>.|.|TRBV28|TRBJ2-5
CASTKTLGLQETQYF
TGTGCCAGCACCAAAACCCTGGGGCTACAAGAGACCCAGTACTTC
>.|.|TRBV27|TRBJ1-5
CASRLGAEGQPQHF
TGTGCCAGCAGATTGGGGGCCGAGGGGCAGCCCCAGCATTTT
>.|.|TRBV5-1|TRBJ2-1
CASSFSGNYNEQFF
TGCGCCAGCAGCTTTAGCGGAAACTACAATGAGCAGTTCTTC
>.|.|TRBV25-1|TRBJ1-4
CASSELRGNEKLFF
TGTGCCAGCAGTGAATTAAGGGGGAATGAAAAACTGTTTTTT
>.|.|TRBV13|TRBJ2-7
CASGGATTFYEQYF
TGTGCCAGCGGGGGGGCCACCACATTCTACGAGCAGTACTTC
>.|TRBD2|TRBV9|TRBJ2-3
CASSEPSGGTDTQYF
TGTGCCAGCAGCGAGCCTAGCGGGGGCACAGATACGCAGTATTTT
>.|.|TRBV5-6|TRBJ2-7
CASSLDGQGFGEQYF
TGTGCCAGCAGCTTGGACGGGCAGGGGTTTGGGGAGCAGTACTTC
>.|.|TRBV27|TRBJ2-3
CASSHIAPITSTDTQYF
TGTGCCAGCAGTCACATTGCCCCCATAACAAGCACAGATACGCAGTATTTT
>few|.|TRBV27|TRBJ2-2
CASSLLAGELFF
TGTGCCAGCAGTTTATTAGCCGGGGAGCTGTTTTTT
>.|.|TRBV4-1|TRBJ2-7
CASSEGAAGYEQYF
TGCGCCAGCAGCGAAGGGGCGGCAGGCTACGAGCAGTACTTC
>.|.|TRBV5-1|TRBJ2-7
CASSLRGAQDEQYF
TGCGCCAGCAGCTTGCGGGGGGCGCAGGACGAGCAGTACTTC
>.|.|TRBV6-1|TRBJ2-7
CASSEVGRKYEQYF
TGTGCCAGCAGTGAAGTGGGCAGAAAATACGAGCAGTACTTC
>.|TRBD2|TRBV4-1|TRBJ2-3
CASSQDVVAGGTDTQYF
TGCGCCAGCAGCCAAGATGTGGTAGCGGGAGGTACAGATACGCAGTATTTT
>.|TRBD1|TRBV27|TRBJ1-2
CASRLGALTGGAFYGYTF
TGTGCCAGCAGGTTAGGGGCCCTAACAGGGGGCGCGTTCTATGGCTACACCTTC
>.|.|TRBV19|TRBJ1-1
CASSILPMNTEAFF
TGTGCCAGTAGTATTCTTCCGATGAACACTGAAGCTTTCTTT
>.|.|TRBV4-1|TRBJ2-7
CASSALGDQFYEQYF
TGCGCCAGCAGCGCATTGGGTGACCAGTTCTACGAGCAGTACTTC
>.|TRBD2|TRBV27|TRBJ2-5
CASSLTSGIEETQYF
TGTGCCAGCAGTCTGACTAGCGGGATTGAAGAGACCCAGTACTTC
>.|.|TRBV5-1|TRBJ2-7
CASSAETSYEQYF
TGCGCCAGCAGCGCCGAGACTTCCTACGAGCAGTACTTC
>.|.|TRBV7-8|TRBJ1-5
CASSLGGVAGTLYSNQPQHF
TGTGCCAGCAGCTTGGGGGGGGTGGCAGGGACCCTATATAGCAATCAGCCCCAGCATTTT
>.|.|TRBV5-1|TRBJ2-3
CASSLGLPSGTDTQYF
TGCGCCAGCAGCTTGGGGCTACCCTCGGGCACAGATACGCAGTATTTT
>.|TRBD1|TRBV9|TRBJ1-1
CASSVGQFTEAFF
TGTGCCAGCAGCGTGGGACAGTTTACAGAAGCTTTCTTT
>.|.|TRBV10-3|TRBJ1-1
CAIREGHLNTEAFF
TGTGCCATCAGGGAGGGACACTTGAACACTGAAGCTTTCTTT